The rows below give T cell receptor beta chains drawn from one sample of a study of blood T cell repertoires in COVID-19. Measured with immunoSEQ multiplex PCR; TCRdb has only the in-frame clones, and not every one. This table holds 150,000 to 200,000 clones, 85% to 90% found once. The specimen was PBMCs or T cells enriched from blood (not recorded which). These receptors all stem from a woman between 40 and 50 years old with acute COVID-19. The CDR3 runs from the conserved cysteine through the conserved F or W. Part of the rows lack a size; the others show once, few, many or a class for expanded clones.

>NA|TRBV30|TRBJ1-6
CAWSGRLSYNSPLHF
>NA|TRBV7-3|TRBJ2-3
CASSLSSRADTQYF
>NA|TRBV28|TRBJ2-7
CASSPRDRTYEQYF
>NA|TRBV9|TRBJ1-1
CASSRTGILNTEAFF
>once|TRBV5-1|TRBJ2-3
CASSLESSGRMADTQYF
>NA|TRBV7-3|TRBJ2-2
CASRQGPEGGELFF
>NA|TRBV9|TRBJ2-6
CASSVYPSGTSSGANVLTF
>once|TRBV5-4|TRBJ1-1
CASSPLGGGMNTEAFF
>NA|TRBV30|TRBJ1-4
CAWNLDRNINEKLFF
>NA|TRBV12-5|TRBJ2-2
CASGLINGQTTGELFF
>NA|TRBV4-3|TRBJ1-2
CASSQEILTGDYGYTF
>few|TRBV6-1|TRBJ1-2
CASSDPGQGDYGYTF
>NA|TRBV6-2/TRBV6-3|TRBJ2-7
CASSFDSYEQYF
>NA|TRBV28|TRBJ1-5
CASRSQGNQPQHF
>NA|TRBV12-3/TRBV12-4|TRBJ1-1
CASSTPGHTEAFF
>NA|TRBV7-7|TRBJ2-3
CASSQRPGALSTDTQYF
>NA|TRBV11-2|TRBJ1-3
CASRQQGAGNTIYF
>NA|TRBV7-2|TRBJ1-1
CASSLTQGRTEAFF
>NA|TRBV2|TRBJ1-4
CASSGGADRGPNEKLFF
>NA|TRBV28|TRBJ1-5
CASRMTGDDQPQHF
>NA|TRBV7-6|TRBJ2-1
CASSLRGPGGASNEQFF
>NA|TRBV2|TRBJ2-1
CASGSSSYNEQFF
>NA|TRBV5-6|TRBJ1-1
CASSPGFGGAFDRTEAFF
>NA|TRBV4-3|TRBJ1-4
CASSQETGPSTNEKLFF
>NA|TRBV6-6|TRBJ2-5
CASSYMREGETQYF
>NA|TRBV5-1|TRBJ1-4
CASSAPGNEKLFF
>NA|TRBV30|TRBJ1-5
CAWSGGSNQPQHF
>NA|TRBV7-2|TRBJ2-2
CASSLLLGQGAVGELFF
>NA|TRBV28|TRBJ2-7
CASSLTGTGFSYEQYF
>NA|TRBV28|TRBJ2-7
CASKRQGNYEQYF
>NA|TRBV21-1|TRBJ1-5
CASSKKPRLRRRNQPQHF
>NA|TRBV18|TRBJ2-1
CASSPPGLAGTNEQFF
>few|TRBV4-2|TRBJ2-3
CASSQESPDTQYF
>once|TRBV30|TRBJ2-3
CAWSVTTDTQYF
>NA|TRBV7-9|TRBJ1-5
CASSFGGRSNQPQHF
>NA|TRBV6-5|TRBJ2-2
CASSYSISGTGELFF
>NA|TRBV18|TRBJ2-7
CASSPVTGHEQYF
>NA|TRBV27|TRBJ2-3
CASSLRQGYTDTQYF
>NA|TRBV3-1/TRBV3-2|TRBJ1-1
CASSSAGRTEAFF
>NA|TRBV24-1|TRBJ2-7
CATSDLPRGLPNEQYF
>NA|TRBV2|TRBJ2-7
CASSSDGTGIDEQYF
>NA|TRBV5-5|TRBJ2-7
CASSLVGTSLEQYF
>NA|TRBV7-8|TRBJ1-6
CASSKPGSYNSPLHF
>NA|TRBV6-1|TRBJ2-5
CASSESPGGYQETQYF
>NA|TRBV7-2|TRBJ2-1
CASSEGGGVYNEQFF
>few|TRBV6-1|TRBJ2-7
CASSEAEENEQYF
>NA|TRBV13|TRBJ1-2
CASSFGGDYGYTF
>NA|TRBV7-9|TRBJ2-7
CASSLDYTPYSYEQYF
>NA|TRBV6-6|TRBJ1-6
CASRDWRYSPLHF